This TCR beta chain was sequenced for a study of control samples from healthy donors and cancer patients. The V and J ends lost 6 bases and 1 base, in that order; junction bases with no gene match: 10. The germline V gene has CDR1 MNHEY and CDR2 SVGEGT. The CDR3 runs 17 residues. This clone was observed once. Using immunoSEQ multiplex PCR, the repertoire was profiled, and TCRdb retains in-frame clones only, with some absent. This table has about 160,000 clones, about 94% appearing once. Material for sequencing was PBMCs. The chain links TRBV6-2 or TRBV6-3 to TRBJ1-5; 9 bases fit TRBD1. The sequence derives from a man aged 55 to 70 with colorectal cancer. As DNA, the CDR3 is TGTGCCAGCAGCCCGATTACCGACAGGGGGAGCAATCAGCCCCAGCATTTT. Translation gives CASSPITDRGSNQPQHF.